This T cell receptor beta chain was identified in a study of tumour-infiltrating T cells in Burkitt lymphoma. Study as a whole: All epidemiological Burkitt lymphoma subtypes were represented in the cohort. Productive clonality predicted overall and progression-free survival.

TCRdb keeps only in-frame clones here, not all; method: immunoSEQ multiplex PCR. The table lists about 46,000 clones, around 32% of them singletons. This clone has a handful of counts. The target antigen is unknown. Overall study results and limits: Several public clonotypes were shared across many Burkitt lymphoma patients.

CDR1 and CDR2 from the germline V gene are LNHNV and YYDKDF (reference sequence). V shed 0 bases and J shed 1 base, with 7 bases lying between them. The CDR3 runs 15 residues. The source is a human donor with Burkitt lymphoma. The rearrangement uses TRBV15 and TRBJ1-5; D gene unclear. The sequenced sample was tumor tissue. In DNA, the CDR3 is TGTGCCACCAGCAGAGATGCGAAGAGCAATCAGCCCCAGCATTTT. This codes for CATSRDAKSNQPQHF.